Listed below are T cell receptor beta chains from one sample, sequenced in a study of CD8 T cells in ankylosing spondylitis. TCRdb itself ran the 5' RACE reads through MiXCR, one entry per CDR3 protein. The table has over 450,000 distinct CDR3 sequences, approximately 12% seen once. Sequenced input: blood, either unsorted or a sorted T cell fraction (not recorded which). These receptors all stem from a male donor with ankylosing spondylitis. Each CDR3 is given with its conserved first and last residue. A D gene is named only where the DNA matches it firmly. Size values are once, few and many counts, or a class for expanded clones, and some rows have none.

>TRBV28|TRBJ1-2|few|TRBD1
CASSRGQGVSPYGYTF
TGTGCCAGCAGCCGTGGACAGGGGGTCAGCCCTTATGGCTACACCTTC
>TRBV3-1|TRBJ2-1|few|TRBD2
CASSQETSRYNEQFF
TGTGCCAGCAGCCAGGAGACTAGCCGTTATAATGAGCAGTTCTTC
>TRBV5-1|TRBJ2-1|many|-
CASSLDTGSNEQFF
TGCGCCAGCAGCTTGGATACAGGCTCTAATGAGCAGTTCTTC
>TRBV5-1|TRBJ2-2|few|TRBD2
CASSFTSGRSNGELFF
TGCGCCAGCAGCTTTACTAGCGGGAGGTCAAACGGGGAGCTGTTTTTT
>TRBV27|TRBJ2-2|few|TRBD1
CASSGTGSTGELFF
TGTGCCAGCAGTGGGACAGGGTCCACCGGGGAGCTGTTTTTT
>TRBV18|TRBJ1-3|-|-
CASSRPSSGNTIYF
TGTGCCAGCTCCCGACCGAGCTCTGGAAACACCATATATTTT
>TRBV18|TRBJ1-1|few|-
CASSPVGSGTEAFF
TGTGCCAGCTCACCCGTGGGCAGTGGAACTGAAGCTTTCTTT
>TRBV12-3/TRBV12-4|TRBJ2-1|many|-
CASASPNYNEQFF
TGTGCCAGCGCGTCCCCGAACTACAATGAGCAGTTCTTC
>TRBV7-6|TRBJ2-5|-|TRBD2
CASSPGVLAEYQETQYF
TGTGCCAGCAGCCCCGGGGTCCTAGCGGAGTACCAAGAGACCCAGTACTTC
>TRBV7-9|TRBJ1-1|-|TRBD1
CASSLVGTGDGNTEAFF
TGTGCCAGCAGCTTAGTCGGGACAGGGGATGGGAACACTGAAGCTTTCTTT
>TRBV5-4|TRBJ2-5|-|TRBD1
CASSLSPAGTGVETQYF
TGTGCCAGCAGCTTGAGCCCTGCCGGGACAGGGGTTGAGACCCAGTACTTC
>TRBV10-1|TRBJ1-4|-|-
CASSTPGTNEKLFF
TGCGCCAGCAGTACCCCGGGGACTAATGAAAAACTGTTTTTT
>TRBV7-9|TRBJ2-1|few|-
CASSPPSGEDEQFF
TGTGCCAGCAGCCCTCCTTCAGGGGAGGATGAGCAGTTCTTC
>TRBV7-2|TRBJ2-2|many|TRBD2
CASSSGTSGGELFF
TGTGCCAGCAGCTCGGGAACTAGCGGCGGGGAGCTGTTTTTT
>TRBV7-9|TRBJ2-7|-|TRBD1
CASSEQGVPYEQYF
TGTGCCAGCAGCGAACAGGGGGTCCCCTACGAGCAGTACTTC
>TRBV20-1|TRBJ1-5|-|-
CCARDGVPYSNQPQHF
TGCTGTGCTAGAGATGGGGTGCCCTATAGCAATCAGCCCCAGCATTTT
>TRBV7-9|TRBJ2-7|many|TRBD2
CASSLSLAGVYEQYF
TGTGCCAGCAGCTTAAGCCTAGCGGGAGTCTACGAGCAGTACTTC
>TRBV7-9|TRBJ2-1|-|TRBD2
CASSLTGLAGAANEQFF
TGTGCCAGCAGCCTCACTGGACTAGCGGGAGCTGCCAATGAGCAGTTCTTC
>TRBV24-1|TRBJ1-1|few|TRBD1
CATRAQGGTEAFF
TGTGCCACCCGGGCCCAGGGGGGAACTGAAGCTTTCTTT
>TRBV4-1|TRBJ2-3|many|-
CASSQEEPTDTQYF
TGCGCCAGCAGCCAAGAAGAGCCCACAGATACGCAGTATTTT
>TRBV12-3/TRBV12-4|TRBJ1-1|-|-
CSSSSNLYEAFF
TGTTCCAGCAGTTCCAACCTATATGAAGCTTTCTTT
>TRBV7-6|TRBJ1-4|-|-
CASSLGVLGEKLFF
TGTGCCAGCAGCCTGGGGGTTCTAGGCGAAAAACTGTTTTTT
>TRBV5-1|TRBJ1-1|-|-
CASSLGAASTEAFF
TGCGCCAGCAGCTTGGGTGCAGCTAGCACTGAAGCTTTCTTT
>TRBV25-1|TRBJ2-7|few|-
CASSEPGTYEQYF
TGTGCCAGCAGTGAACCGGGCACCTACGAGCAGTACTTC
>TRBV7-9|TRBJ2-3|-|-
CASSHGQSTDTQYF
TGTGCCAGCAGCCACGGACAAAGCACAGATACGCAGTATTTT
>TRBV10-3|TRBJ2-7|few|-
CAISEGREYEQYF
TGTGCCATCAGTGAGGGCAGGGAGTACGAGCAGTACTTC
>TRBV5-1|TRBJ1-3|-|-
CASRRQVDSGNTIYF
TGCGCCAGCAGACGACAGGTCGATTCTGGAAACACCATATATTTT
>TRBV7-9|TRBJ1-4|many|TRBD1
CASSSDRGTNEKLFF
TGTGCCAGCAGCTCGGACAGGGGAACTAATGAAAAACTGTTTTTT
>TRBV6-1|TRBJ2-3|-|-
CASSRRALGTDTQYF
TGTGCCAGCAGCCGGAGAGCTTTGGGTACAGATACGCAGTATTTT
>TRBV5-5|TRBJ2-7|-|-
CASSLFPEDPYEQYF
TGTGCCAGCAGCTTGTTTCCGGAAGACCCCTACGAGCAGTACTTC
>TRBV7-9|TRBJ2-1|medium-sized|TRBD2
CASRGLAGGSYNEQFF
TGTGCCAGCAGAGGACTAGCGGGGGGCTCCTACAATGAGCAGTTCTTC
>TRBV2|TRBJ2-1|-|-
CASSQWSSYNEQFF
TGTGCCAGCAGCCAGTGGAGCTCCTACAATGAGCAGTTCTTC
>TRBV6-1|TRBJ2-5|few|-
CASSQGSRKTQYF
TGTGCCAGCAGTCAGGGGAGTCGGAAGACCCAGTACTTC
>TRBV29-1|TRBJ2-5|-|TRBD1
CSAPHRGAQETQYF
TGCAGCGCCCCGCACAGGGGAGCCCAAGAGACCCAGTACTTC
>TRBV5-1|TRBJ2-5|few|TRBD2
CASSVASGMGTQYF
TGCGCCAGCAGCGTTGCTAGCGGGATGGGGACCCAGTACTTC
>TRBV20-1|TRBJ2-7|-|-
CSAPLYQTGRNEQYF
TGCAGTGCTCCACTCTACCAGACAGGGAGGAACGAGCAGTACTTC
>TRBV9|TRBJ1-1|few|-
CASSASGGSEAFF
TGTGCCAGCAGCGCCAGCGGGGGGAGTGAAGCTTTCTTT
>TRBV5-1|TRBJ2-5|-|TRBD2
CASSLGHGLASQETQYF
TGCGCCAGCAGCTTGGGACATGGACTAGCGTCACAAGAGACCCAGTACTTC
>TRBV10-3|TRBJ2-1|-|TRBD2
CAITSSGRVAYNEQFF
TGTGCCATCACTTCTAGCGGGAGGGTCGCCTACAATGAGCAGTTCTTC
>TRBV7-9|TRBJ2-1|few|-
CASSPVSGSIEQFF
TGTGCCAGCAGCCCAGTCTCGGGGTCCATTGAGCAGTTCTTC